This TCR beta chain originates from a study of beta chain features in type 1 diabetes. Overall study: Examined across all samples were about 110 million sorted cells.

All of the isolated RNA was reverse transcribed, so expressed TCRB transcripts were sequenced. Some clones are missing from TCRdb's copy, which holds only in-frame ones; the method was immunoSEQ multiplex PCR. The sample lists roughly 330,000 clones, approximately 10% occurring once. The origin of this receptor is a woman younger than 45 in good health. The sample taken for sequencing was naive CD4+ T cells from blood.

CDR3: CSVGSSGGGQPQHF. DNA for the CDR3: TGCAGCGTTGGAAGTTCTGGGGGCGGGCAGCCCCAGCATTTT. The chain employs TRBV29-1 and TRBJ1-5, with D perhaps TRBD1 (6 bases). Germline V gene sequence: CDR1 SQVTM, CDR2 ANQGSEA. V was pared by 4 bases and J by 7 bases, with 17 bases between. The CDR3 covers 14 residues.